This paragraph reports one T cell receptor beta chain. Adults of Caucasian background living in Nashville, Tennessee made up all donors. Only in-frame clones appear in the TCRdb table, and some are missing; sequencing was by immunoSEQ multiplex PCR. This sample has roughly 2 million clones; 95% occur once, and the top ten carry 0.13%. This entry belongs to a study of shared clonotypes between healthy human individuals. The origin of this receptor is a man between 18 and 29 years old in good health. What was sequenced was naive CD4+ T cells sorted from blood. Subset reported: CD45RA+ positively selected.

CDR3: CASRGQKVPGNTIYF. CDR3 sequence (DNA): TGTGCCAGCAGGGGACAGAAAGTACCTGGAAACACCATATATTTT. This rearrangement joins TRBV28 to TRBJ1-3; the match to TRBD1 covers 7 bases. This CDR3 region has 15 residues. V dropped 6 bases and J dropped 2; count of bases not matched to a gene: 7. The V gene's germline CDR1 is MDHEN and CDR2 SYDVKM.